This TCR beta chain was captured by sequencing in a study of cytomegalovirus exposure and HLA in healthy donors. Findings and limits, study-wide: With later analysis, a missense DCLRE1C variant became linked to TCR beta V- and J-gene trimming.

Although they were nominally healthy when sampled, donors likely had unrecorded immune exposures. Use of 60 Vbeta and 13 Jbeta primers characterized the PCR. Profiling relied on immunoSEQ multiplex PCR, and the TCRdb table lists in-frame clones only, not all of them. Among 170,000 or so clones listed, about four fifths were seen once. As regards this clone: Antigen: not known.

The specimen was PBMCs. This TCR was recovered from a man aged 25-40 years in good health and CMV-seropositive.

This CDR3 reads CASSQLRTGYLDEQFF. DNA of the CDR3: TGTGCCAGTAGTCAACTCCGGACAGGGTATCTGGATGAGCAGTTCTTC. The V gene is TRBV19, the J gene TRBJ2-1; 8 bases agree with TRBD1. The V segment lost 5 bases and the J segment 8 bases; nucleotides outside the gene matches: 14. Germline CDR1 LNHDA, CDR2 SQIVND (reference sequence). This CDR3 spans 16 amino acids.